This entry lists 18 T cell receptor beta chains sequenced from one sample in a study of T cells in Graves' hyperthyroidism and ophthalmopathy. TCR beta CDR3 regions were amplified from RNA. TCR CDR3 underwent first-round RT-PCR with the HTBI primer set. TCRdb processed the multiplex PCR reads anew with MiXCR; each CDR3 protein has one entry. Of roughly 100,000 distinct CDR3 sequences in the sample, just over 50% were seen once. Sequencing was done on a sample of blood. The receptors come from a woman aged 40-49 years with Graves' hyperthyroidism.

The chain uses TRBV29-1 and TRBJ1-2, with TRBD1 matching over 9 bases. The V segment lost 7 bases and the J segment 6 bases; nucleotides outside the gene matches: 6. The germline V gene encodes CDR1 SQVTM and CDR2 ANQGSEA. The CDR3 contains 12 residues. As DNA, the CDR3 is TGCAGCGCGGGACAGGGCTTCAATGGCTACACCTTC. This codes for CSAGQGFNGYTF.

This clonotype was observed a handful of times. The chain has TRBV2 and TRBJ2-3, with 7 nucleotides matching TRBD2. Trimming cost V 5 bases and J 4 bases; bases outside gene matches: 3. The CDR3 loop spans 13 amino acids. Looked up from germline, CDR1 is SNHLY and CDR2 is FYNNEI. CDR3 in amino acids: CASSYAGADTQYF. As DNA, the CDR3 is TGTGCCAGCAGTTACGCGGGAGCAGATACGCAGTATTTT.

Turning to this clonotype: A much larger clone lies a single base off, so this may be a read error. V and J are TRBV9 and TRBJ1-1; the match to TRBD1 covers 12 bases. The CDR3 loop spans 16 amino acids. Germline assignment: CDR1 SGDLS and CDR2 YYNGEE. CDR3 loop: CAGSVGTGGLGTEAFF. CDR3 in DNA: TGTGCCGGCAGCGTAGGGACAGGGGGCTTGGGAACTGAAGCTTTCTTT.

The chain combines TRBV19 with TRBJ1-5, with 10 bases aligning to TRBD1. This CDR3 spans 13 amino acids. With V trimmed by 9 bases and J by 7 bases, 6 bases remained unmatched. Germline CDR1 reads LNHDA; CDR2 reads SQIVND (reference sequence). The CDR3 sequence: CASTGQGGQPQHF. The CDR3 region has the DNA TGTGCCAGCACTGGACAGGGGGGACAGCCCCAGCATTTT.

The rearrangement uses TRBV11-1 and TRBJ2-7; weak D call: TRBD2 (5 bases). The CDR3 has 15 residues. CDR1 is SGHAT and CDR2 is FQDESV in the germline V gene (reference sequence). V shed 0 bases and J shed 2 bases, with 11 bases lying between them. This CDR3 is CASSLAGVRPYEQYF. In DNA, the CDR3 is TGTGCCAGCAGCTTAGCGGGAGTAAGGCCCTACGAGCAGTACTTC.

This clonotype appeared many times. In DNA form, the CDR3 reads TGTGCCAGCAGCGAGCGGGAAAACGAGGGCTACACCTTC. Translating gives CASSERENEGYTF. The J gene is TRBJ1-2, the V gene TRBV7-9; no definite D call. Germline V lookup: CDR1 SEHNR, CDR2 FQNEAQ (reference sequence). Trimming pared 5 bases from V and 8 bases from J, leaving 15 bases between. The CDR3 consists of 13 residues. The complete variable domain, with remaining parts taken from reference TRBV7-9 and TRBJ1-2, reads DTGVSQNPRHKITKRGQNVTFRCDPISEHNRLYWYRQTLGQGPEFLTYFQNEAQLEKSRLLSDRFSAERPKGSFSTLEIQRTEQGDSAMYLCASSERENEGYTFGSGTRLTVV.

This clonotype has a handful of counts. The V and J genes are TRBV7-9 and TRBJ2-5, with 9 nucleotides matching TRBD2. Germline CDR1 and CDR2: SEHNR and FQNEAQ (reference sequence). Germline trimming cut 3 bases from V and 5 bases from J; bases unmatched to any gene: 7. This CDR3 spans 15 amino acids. Here the CDR3 reads CASSLGRTSVETQYF. DNA of the CDR3: TGTGCCAGCAGCTTGGGACGGACTAGCGTGGAGACCCAGTACTTC.

This clonotype was seen repeatedly, ten times or more. This chain uses TRBV10-3 with TRBJ1-2; D gene unclear. The germline gives CDR1 ENHRY, CDR2 SYGVKD. The CDR3 extends over 13 amino acids. The V and J ends lost 6 bases and 1 base respectively, with 9 bases between them. The CDR3 reads CAIRPGFNYGYTF. In DNA, the CDR3 is TGTGCCATCAGACCGGGTTTTAACTATGGCTACACCTTC.

This clonotype showed up just a few times. The chain employs TRBV7-9 and TRBJ1-1; TRBD1 matches 8 bases. This CDR3 is 12 amino acids long. V gave up 5 bases and J gave up 11 bases; unmatched junction bases: 7. CDR1 is SEHNR and CDR2 is FQNEAQ in the germline V gene (reference sequence). The CDR3 here is CASSPSDRVAFF. Written as DNA, the CDR3 is TGTGCCAGCAGCCCCTCGGACAGGGTGGCTTTCTTT.

This clonotype was counted many times. The V call is TRBV9, the J call TRBJ1-1, with a possible D match to TRBD1 (6 bases). The CDR3 has 14 residues. Germline CDR1 SGDLS, CDR2 YYNGEE. The V end was cut by 5 bases, the J end by 3 bases, with 14 bases between. In nucleotides, the CDR3 is TGTGCCAGCAGAGGTGAAGGGGGGGACACTGAAGCTTTCTTT. This translates into CASRGEGGDTEAFF. The whole variable domain, remainder taken from reference TRBV9 and TRBJ1-1, is DSGVTQTPKHLITATGQRVTLRCSPRSGDLSVYWYQQSLDQGLQFLIQYYNGEERAKGNILERFSAQQFPDLHSELNLSSLELGDSALYFCASRGEGGDTEAFFGQGTRLTVV.

This sequence joins TRBV6-1 and TRBJ1-6; TRBD1 might be the D (5 bases). Looked up from germline, CDR1 is MNHNS and CDR2 is SASEGT. The CDR3 has 16 residues. With 5 bases removed from V and 8 bases from J, the gap between germline ends came to 19 bases. The CDR3 is CASSRSRGGGDSPLHF. The CDR3 coding sequence is TGTGCCAGCAGTCGTTCCCGGGGGGGAGGGGATTCACCCCTCCACTTT.

Notes on this clonotype: One end of the junction does not line up with germline, which may come from a read error. The V and J genes are TRBV9 and TRBJ2-2; tentatively, D is TRBD2 (5 bases). In germline, CDR1 is SGDLS, CDR2 YYNGEE. The CDR3 spans 12 residues. CDR3 region: CASSENTGELSF. The CDR3 nucleotides are TGTGCCAGCAGCGAAAACACCGGGGAGCTGTCTTTT. The full variable domain, in which reference TRBV9 and TRBJ2-2 provide the parts outside the CDR3, is DSGVTQTPKHLITATGQRVTLRCSPRSGDLSVYWYQQSLDQGLQFLIQYYNGEERAKGNILERFSAQQFPDLHSELNLSSLELGDSALYFCASSENTGELSFGEGSRLTVL.

The gene calls are TRBV7-9 and TRBJ1-2, with TRBD1 matching 8 bases. The CDR3 spans 13 residues. The germline CDR1 and CDR2 sequences are SEHNR and FQNEAQ (reference sequence). J lost 5 bases, V lost 1 base, and 0 bases had no gene match. CDR3 sequence reads: CASSLGDRYGYTF. Here the CDR3 DNA reads TGTGCCAGCAGCTTAGGGGACAGGTATGGCTACACCTTC.

Note on this clonotype: Sequence at one end of the junction differs from germline and may be a read error. The genes are TRBV6-1 and TRBJ2-6; weak D call: TRBD2 (6 bases). This CDR3 is 13 amino acids long. CDR1 is MNHNS and CDR2 is SASEGT in the germline V gene. CDR3 residues: CASSRGGANVLTF. In DNA form, the CDR3 reads TGTGCTAGCAGTCGGGGGGGGGCCAACGTCCTGACTTTC.

This clonotype was found many times. This chain links TRBV5-1 with TRBJ2-5; 7 bases are shared with TRBD1. The V and J ends lost 0 bases and 6 bases, in that order; junction bases with no gene match: 8. Germline-derived CDR1 and CDR2 are SGHRS and YFSETQ. The CDR3 spans 15 residues. CDR3 amino acids: CASSLASTGPKTQYF. The CDR3 bases are TGCGCCAGCAGCTTGGCCTCGACAGGGCCGAAGACCCAGTACTTC.

This clonotype appeared many times. This rearrangement joins TRBV7-2 to TRBJ2-3; D possibly corresponds to TRBD2 (7 bases). CDR3 size: 17 residues. V was pared by 5 bases and J by 2 bases, with 20 bases between. Germline V CDR1 and CDR2: SGHTA, FQGNSA. CDR3 in DNA: TGTGCCAGCAGCAATACCGGGGGGCCACTCATCACAGATACGCAGTATTTT. Amino acid sequence: CASSNTGGPLITDTQYF.

Ten or more counts support this clonotype. The J gene is TRBJ2-7, the V gene TRBV10-2; 7 bases agree with TRBD1. Germline V gene data show CDR1 as WSHSY and CDR2 as SAAADI. This CDR3 has 14 amino acids. V lost 2 bases to trimming and J lost 5 bases; unmatched junction nucleotides: 6. The CDR3 loop is CASSETTGYHEQYF. The CDR3 coding sequence is TGCGCCAGCAGTGAGACGACAGGGTACCACGAGCAGTACTTC.

The chain carries TRBV7-9 and TRBJ1-4; D not certain. The germline CDR1 and CDR2 sequences are SEHNR and FQNEAQ (reference sequence). This CDR3 comprises 14 residues. The germline V and J ends were trimmed by 6 bases and 7 bases, with 15 bases remaining between them. The CDR3 DNA reads TGTGCCAGCAGTAACACCGAGGGATCTGAAAAACTGTTTTTT. Translating gives CASSNTEGSEKLFF.